The T cell receptor (beta chain) under discussion was sequenced for a study of T cells in localized non-small cell lung cancer (dated by TCRdb to 2018 to 2020). Notes on the research overall: The study examined T cell repertoires in a few hundred patients with early-stage NSCLC and compared tumors with uninvolved tumor-adjacent lungs. A mean age of roughly 66 years was recorded for the NSCLC patients, of whom more than 120 were male and some 99 were female. The cohort comprised 200 to 300 treatment-naïve NSCLC patients with resected, localized lung tumors. Beyond this particular receptor, the publication reports: Uninvolved tumor-adjacent lung showed the highest T cell clonality, higher than tumor, which suggests more focused antigenic responses in the uninvolved tumor-adjacent lung. Higher T cell density in blood was associated with longer overall survival, whereas higher clonality in adjacent lung was associated with shorter survival. Because multi-region tumor sequencing was not done, intratumor heterogeneity could not be ruled out. Of the top 100 tumor clones, a median of around 57 were detected in paired uninvolved adjacent lung; 28 were also among that lung's top 100. Because the study design was exploratory, TCR variables were selected using unadjusted p-values without false-discovery rate correction.

This clone came up once. Its antigen is unknown. Per-base qualities were not stored, and no clone one base away is much larger. Uninvolved adjacent lung was sampled at least 2 cm away from the tumor margin, and two independent pathologists confirmed that the tissue had no atypia. At diagnosis, peripheral blood, uninvolved tumor-adjacent lung and tumor were collected and were preserved as a mix of fresh-frozen and FFPE material. The immunoSEQ Assay was used to sequence TCR beta CDR3 regions from DNA. The original methods were these. To compute T cell density, TCR beta template counts were normalized to usable DNA, which was estimated by amplifying housekeeping genes. Richness was estimated with the preseqR package, extrapolating to 400,000 templates for PBMC samples and 120,000 templates for tissue samples. Clonality was taken to be one minus Pielou's evenness. Tissue-enriched TCRs were identified by differential abundance testing using productive amino-acid clonotypes, minimum total count 5 and alpha 0.1. The Jaccard Index and the Morisita Overlap Index were used to measure repertoire overlap between compartments. GLIPH grouped TCR beta CDR3s together with public tetramer-defined viral CDR3s, and a viral motif had to include at least three viral sequences and also show V-gene enrichment. As stored in TCRdb, this immuneACCESS dataset retains in-frame rearrangements with V and J assigned. A fraction of the clones does not appear; measured against another copy, unresolved V genes explain less than half of the discrepancy, and the remainder lacks a known reason. V and J calls and clone size are copied from that table; D and trimming were computed from the DNA. The sample profile shows approximately 1,600 clones; about 34% of them were found once. Jointly, the top ten make up less than 15% of the sample.

V loses 0 bases of germline sequence and J loses 7 bases, and the interval between the two ends is 18 bases. The CDR3 spans 17 residues, from the cysteine through the phenylalanine. Of all the DNA, just the CDR3 is kept, 51 bases in frame from base 1. Via the germline V gene (reference sequence), CDR1 is LNHNV and CDR2 YYDKDF. The chain is made from TRBV15 and TRBJ2-2; the D gene is perhaps TRBD1, from 5 matching bases. The source was normal lung tissue next to the tumor, collected before any cancer treatment. The receptor comes from a female donor of 60 years or more with stage II squamous cell lung carcinoma. The CDR3 corresponds to CATSREPPGFSGGELFF. The DNA sequence is given as TGTGCCACCAGCAGAGAACCTCCAGGGTTCTCGGGCGGGGAGCTGTTTTTT.